Listed below are T cell receptor beta chains from one sample, sequenced in a study of blood T cell repertoires in COVID-19. The table came from immunoSEQ multiplex PCR; TCRdb's copy has only in-frame clones and leaves some out. This table holds 390,000 or so clones, around 86% found once. Sequenced: peripheral blood. The origin of the receptors is a woman aged 25 to 39 with active or convalescent COVID-19. Both conserved end residues are part of each CDR3. Fields, in order: J gene, clone size, D gene, V gene, CDR3 protein, CDR3 DNA. The D gene is left open where the match is weak. Size tells how often a clone was seen (once, few, many) or the class of an expanded clone, and some rows leave it out.

TRBJ2-7,.,.,TRBV5-6,CASSSDSPYEQYF,TGTGCCAGCAGTTCAGACAGCCCCTACGAGCAGTACTTC
TRBJ1-5,.,.,TRBV7-8,CASSLKAEGGLSNQPQHF,TGTGCCAGCAGTTTGAAGGCAGAGGGAGGGCTAAGCAATCAGCCCCAGCATTTT
TRBJ2-1,once,TRBD2,TRBV6-1,CASSELAGTLNEQFF,TGTGCCAGCAGTGAACTAGCGGGTACACTCAATGAGCAGTTCTTC
TRBJ1-1,once,.,TRBV6-6,CASSFLHTEAFF,TGTGCCAGCAGCTTTCTTCACACTGAAGCTTTCTTT
TRBJ2-5,.,TRBD1,TRBV10-2,CASQGFTGGWETQYF,TGCGCCAGCCAGGGGTTTACAGGGGGTTGGGAGACCCAGTACTTC
TRBJ2-1,.,.,TRBV9,CASSAGNNEQFF,TGTGCCAGCAGCGCGGGGAACAATGAGCAGTTCTTC
TRBJ2-7,.,.,TRBV4-1,CASSQEWGGLYEQYF,TGCGCCAGCAGCCAAGAATGGGGGGGCCTATACGAGCAGTACTTC
TRBJ1-1,.,.,TRBV27,CASSLPGVGTEAFF,TGTGCCAGCAGTTTACCGGGGGTAGGAACTGAAGCTTTCTTT
TRBJ1-3,.,.,TRBV3-1/TRBV3-2,CASSQERGLRNTIYF,TGTGCCAGCAGCCAAGAAAGGGGACTTAGAAACACCATATATTTT
TRBJ2-1,.,.,TRBV28,CASTKGAYNEQFF,TGTGCCAGCACAAAAGGGGCTTACAATGAGCAGTTCTTC
TRBJ1-1,many,TRBD1,TRBV6-4,CASSEEEGQGSTEAFF,TGTGCCAGCAGTGAAGAGGAGGGACAGGGAAGCACTGAAGCTTTCTTT
TRBJ2-7,.,TRBD1,TRBV27,CASSLSGDRGHEQYF,TGTGCCAGCAGTTTATCGGGGGACAGGGGCCACGAGCAGTACTTC
TRBJ1-2,.,.,TRBV18,CASSLPEGGTGTGYTF,TGTGCCAGCTCACTCCCCGAAGGGGGTACAGGGACGGGCTACACCTTC
TRBJ1-1,.,.,TRBV30,CASGLEGVSTEAFF,TGTGCCTCGGGGTTGGAGGGCGTTTCGACTGAAGCTTTCTTT
TRBJ1-2,once,TRBD1,TRBV5-6,CASSWWTGAEGYTF,TGTGCCAGCAGCTGGTGGACAGGGGCAGAAGGCTACACCTTC
TRBJ2-7,.,TRBD1,TRBV10-3,CASTGGPYEQYF,TGTGCCAGTACAGGGGGCCCCTACGAGCAGTACTTC
TRBJ1-1,once,TRBD1,TRBV25-1,CASTGQGNTEAFF,TGTGCCAGCACGGGACAGGGGAACACTGAAGCTTTCTTT
TRBJ2-7,.,.,TRBV30,CAWSVASEAYEQYF,TGTGCCTGGAGTGTGGCTAGCGAAGCCTACGAGCAGTACTTC
TRBJ2-5,.,TRBD2,TRBV6-6,CASSLYLGLAGSTPMGQTQYF,TGTGCCAGCAGCCTATACCTCGGACTAGCGGGCTCAACCCCTATGGGGCAGACCCAGTACTTC
TRBJ1-1,few,.,TRBV30,CAWRGLNTEAFF,TGTGCCTGGCGGGGTTTGAACACTGAAGCTTTCTTT
TRBJ1-2,.,TRBD1,TRBV7-7,CASETGTGSIREYGYTF,TGTGCCAGCGAAACCGGGACAGGGAGTATAAGGGAGTATGGCTACACCTTC
TRBJ1-2,.,TRBD1,TRBV11-2,CASSLDNWGTDTNYGYTF,TGTGCCAGCAGCTTAGATAACTGGGGGACAGATACTAACTATGGCTACACCTTC
TRBJ1-1,.,.,TRBV11-2,CASSSPAGLAFF,TGTGCCAGCAGCTCCCCGGCCGGGTTGGCTTTCTTT
TRBJ1-1,few,TRBD1,TRBV6-5,CASSAGTGAGRAFF,TGTGCCAGCAGCGCCGGGACAGGGGCCGGACGAGCTTTCTTT
TRBJ1-4,.,.,TRBV7-9,CASSLAPETSTNEKLFF,TGTGCCAGCAGCTTAGCCCCAGAGACTTCAACTAATGAAAAACTGTTTTTT
TRBJ2-7,once,.,TRBV6-1,CASSEWSRGDEQYF,TGTGCCAGCAGTGAATGGAGCAGGGGGGACGAGCAGTACTTC
TRBJ1-5,.,.,TRBV13,CASSLRRTASNQPQHF,TGTGCCAGCAGCTTACGGAGGACAGCTAGCAATCAGCCCCAGCATTTT
TRBJ2-5,.,TRBD2,TRBV19,CASSTLAGTQETQYF,TGTGCCAGTAGTACCTTAGCGGGAACCCAAGAGACCCAGTACTTC
TRBJ2-5,few,TRBD2,TRBV18,CASSLLAGGQETQYF,TGTGCCAGCTCACTCCTAGCGGGGGGCCAAGAGACCCAGTACTTC
TRBJ2-7,.,TRBD1,TRBV29-1,CSVAFRDSPYEQYF,TGCAGCGTGGCATTCCGGGACAGTCCGTACGAGCAGTACTTC
TRBJ1-1,.,.,TRBV12-5,CASERPGDTNTEAFF,TGTGCTAGTGAACGGCCCGGGGACACGAACACTGAAGCTTTCTTT
TRBJ1-4,.,.,TRBV12-3/TRBV12-4,CAGSEGAGEKLFF,TGTGCCGGAAGTGAGGGCGCTGGGGAAAAACTGTTTTTT
TRBJ1-1,.,.,TRBV24-1,CATSELRQNTEAFF,TGTGCCACCAGTGAGCTCAGGCAGAACACTGAAGCTTTCTTT
TRBJ2-1,.,.,TRBV10-1,CASSESASPYNEQFF,TGCGCCAGCAGTGAGTCGGCTAGCCCTTACAATGAGCAGTTCTTC
TRBJ1-1,.,.,TRBV18,CASSPRGEMNTEAFF,TGTGCCAGCTCACCACGGGGGGAAATGAACACTGAAGCTTTCTTT
TRBJ1-2,.,.,TRBV28,CASSFAVGGTYGYTF,TGTGCCAGCAGTTTCGCTGTGGGGGGGACCTATGGCTACACCTTC